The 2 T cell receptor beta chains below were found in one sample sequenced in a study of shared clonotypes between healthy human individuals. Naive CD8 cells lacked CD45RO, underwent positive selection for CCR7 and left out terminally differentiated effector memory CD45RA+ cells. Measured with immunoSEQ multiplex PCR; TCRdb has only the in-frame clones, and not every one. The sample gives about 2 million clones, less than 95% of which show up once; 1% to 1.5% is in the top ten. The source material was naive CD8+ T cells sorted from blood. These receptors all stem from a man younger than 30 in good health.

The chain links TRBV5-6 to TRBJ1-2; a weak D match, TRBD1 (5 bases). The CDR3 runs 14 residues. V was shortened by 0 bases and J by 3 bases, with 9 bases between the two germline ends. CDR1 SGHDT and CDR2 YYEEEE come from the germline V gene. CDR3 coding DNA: TGTGCCAGCAGCTTGGGTGCAGGGCACTATGGCTACACCTTC. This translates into CASSLGAGHYGYTF. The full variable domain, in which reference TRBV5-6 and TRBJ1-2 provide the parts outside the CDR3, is DAGVTQSPTHLIKTRGQQVTLRCSPKSGHDTVSWYQQALGQGPQFIFQYYEEEERQRGNFPDRFSGHQFPNYSSELNVNALLLGDSALYLCASSLGAGHYGYTFGSGTRLTVV.

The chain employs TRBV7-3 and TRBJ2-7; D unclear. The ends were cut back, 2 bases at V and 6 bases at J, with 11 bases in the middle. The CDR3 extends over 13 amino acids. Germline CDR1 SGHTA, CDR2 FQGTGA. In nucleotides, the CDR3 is TGTGCCAGCAGCTTAGGCGGCGCCGCCGAGCAGTACTTC. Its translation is CASSLGGAAEQYF.